These 8 T cell receptor beta chains were sequenced from one sample in a study of blood T cells in healthy people across ages. Through a sample-barcoded 5' primer and a J-beta primer mix, a second PCR was run for roughly 7 to 12 cycles. Each CDR3 protein gets one entry after TCRdb re-called the 5' RACE reads with MiXCR. The sample shows about 930,000 distinct CDR3 sequences, roughly 29% of them seen only once. These data are also associated with another study on T cells of mothers and their children.

The specimen sequenced was blood. These receptors all come from a woman aged 35 to 49 in good health.

This clonotype was picked up many times. The CDR3 reads CASSQDRWGETQYF. CDR3 DNA: TGTGCCAGCAGCCAGGACAGGTGGGGGGAGACCCAGTACTTC. The chain employs TRBV7-2 and TRBJ2-5; 7 nucleotides agree with TRBD1. V trimming: 5 bases; J trimming: 5 bases; junction bases outside the gene matches: 8. Germline CDR1 and CDR2: SGHTA and FQGNSA. The CDR3 is 14 residues long.

This clonotype has a count of ten or more. This chain connects TRBV5-1 to TRBJ2-7; 7 bases map to TRBD1. There are 16 residues in the CDR3. Trimming removed 0 bases from V and 0 bases from J; junction bases left unmatched: 6. The germline CDR1 and CDR2 sequences are SGHRS and YFSETQ. The chain's CDR3 is CASSLVPGQPSYEQYF. CDR3 sequence (DNA): TGCGCCAGCAGCTTGGTCCCGGGACAGCCCTCCTACGAGCAGTACTTC.

In its sample, this clonotype was seen many times. The gene calls are TRBV12-3 or TRBV12-4 and TRBJ2-7; a possible D gene is TRBD1 (5 bases). CDR3 size: 15 residues. V was clipped by 0 bases and J by 4 bases, with 13 bases between them. CDR3 in DNA: TGTGCCAGCAGTTTAGCAGCCAGGGCCTATTACGAGCAGTACTTC. This gives the protein CASSLAARAYYEQYF.

The V and J genes are TRBV5-1 and TRBJ2-3; no clear D. Trimming cost V 5 bases and J 4 bases, with 8 bases left between them. The CDR3 loop spans 12 amino acids. From germline, CDR1 is SGHRS and CDR2 YFSETQ. Here the CDR3 DNA reads TGCGCCAGCAGTACCGGCGCAGATACGCAGTATTTT. It yields the protein CASSTGADTQYF. Full variable domain (outside the CDR3, taken from reference TRBV5-1 and TRBJ2-3): KAGVTQTPRYLIKTRGQQVTLSCSPISGHRSVSWYQQTPGQGLQFLFEYFSETQRNKGNFPGRFSGRQFSNSRSEMNVSTLELGDSALYLCASSTGADTQYFGPGTRLTVL.

The table lists this clonotype with many counts. The genes are TRBV12-3 or TRBV12-4 and TRBJ2-3; possible D gene TRBD2, 7 bases. V was pared by 3 bases and J by 0 bases, with 16 bases between. The CDR3 runs 17 residues. In DNA form, the CDR3 reads TGTGCCAGCAGTTTGGGGGCGGGGGAGACTAGCACAGATACGCAGTATTTT. It specifies CASSLGAGETSTDTQYF.

A note on this clonotype: A much larger clone lies one base from this, so it may be a read error. V usage is TRBV7-9 and J usage is TRBJ2-3; D might be TRBD2 (7 bases). The CDR3 consists of 15 residues. CDR1 and CDR2 from the germline V gene are SEHNR and FQNEAQ (reference sequence). V lost 8 bases and J 2 bases, leaving 17 bases between the germline ends. CDR3: CASSTEGGHTDTQYF. CDR3 DNA sequence: TGTGCCAGCTCTACCGAGGGGGGGCACACAGATACGCAGTATTTT.

In this sample, this clonotype turned up many times. The rearrangement joins TRBV7-9 to TRBJ1-1; D is unresolved. V was shortened by 5 bases and J by 0 bases, with 13 bases between the two germline ends. CDR3 length equals 15 residues. Germline V CDR1 and CDR2: SEHNR, FQNEAQ (reference sequence). The CDR3, as DNA: TGTGCCAGCAGCCCAATTGAACAAATGAACACTGAAGCTTTCTTT. Translated, it gives CASSPIEQMNTEAFF. The variable domain in full, completed from reference TRBV7-9 and TRBJ1-1, reads DTGVSQNPRHKITKRGQNVTFRCDPISEHNRLYWYRQTLGQGPEFLTYFQNEAQLEKSRLLSDRFSAERPKGSFSTLEIQRTEQGDSAMYLCASSPIEQMNTEAFFGQGTRLTVV.

This clonotype was observed a few times. V usage is TRBV24-1 and J usage is TRBJ2-2, with 8 nucleotides matching TRBD1. Germline CDR1 and CDR2: KGHDR and SFDVKD. CDR3 length: 16 amino acids. V was pared by 3 bases and J by 4 bases, with 6 bases of the junction left unmatched. The CDR3 DNA is TGTGCCACCAGTGATAACTCGGACAGGGCCACCGGGGAGCTGTTTTTT. Encoded protein: CATSDNSDRATGELFF.